The 17 T cell receptor beta chains below all came from one sample that was sequenced in a study of Graves' ophthalmopathy and Graves' hyperthyroidism. Scientists amplified the TCR beta CDR3 regions from RNA transcripts. The authors performed first-round RT-PCR with HTBI primers and then a second-round multiplex PCR. TCRdb re-analysed the multiplex PCR reads in MiXCR, keeping a single row per CDR3 protein. Of around 340,000 distinct CDR3 sequences listed, roughly 15% are singletons. The sequenced sample consisted of peripheral blood. The receptor source for this set is an adult man with Graves' ophthalmopathy.

This clonotype was seen at least ten times. The chain uses TRBV5-1 and TRBJ1-1; no clear D. Germline values: CDR1 SGHRS, CDR2 YFSETQ. V shed 0 bases and J shed 2 bases, with 11 bases lying between them. The CDR3 is made up of 15 amino acids. CDR3: CASSLGAEINTEAFF. In DNA form, the CDR3 reads TGCGCCAGCAGCTTGGGGGCCGAGATAAACACTGAAGCTTTCTTT.

The gene calls are TRBV12-3 or TRBV12-4 and TRBJ2-2; D ambiguous. V was clipped by 3 bases and J by 3 bases, with 5 bases between them. The CDR3 extends over 13 amino acids. The CDR3 loop is CASSLSYTGELFF. DNA of the CDR3: TGTGCCAGCAGTTTGAGCTACACCGGGGAGCTGTTTTTT.

This clonotype has a count of ten or more. The chain employs TRBV20-1 and TRBJ2-3; 8 bases are shared with TRBD2. Germline CDR1 and CDR2: DFQATT and SNEGSKA (reference sequence). There are 11 residues in the CDR3. CDR3 sequence (DNA): TGCAGCGCGAGTACTAGCGGTACGCAGTATTTT. This codes for CSASTSGTQYF.

This clonotype has ten or more counts. The CDR3 is CASRNRGPRGEQYF. CDR3 nucleotides: TGTGCCAGCAGGAACAGGGGCCCTCGGGGTGAGCAGTACTTC. The chain couples TRBV28 to TRBJ2-7, with 7 bases fitting TRBD1. Germline V gene data show CDR1 as MDHEN and CDR2 as SYDVKM. V dropped 6 bases and J dropped 7; count of bases not matched to a gene: 12. There are 14 residues in the CDR3.

V gene TRBV20-1 combines with J gene TRBJ2-5; D ambiguous. The CDR3 covers 15 residues. In germline, CDR1 is DFQATT, CDR2 SNEGSKA (reference sequence). Trimming stripped 0 bases from V and 2 bases from J, with 13 bases between. In DNA, the CDR3 is TGCAGTGCTAGAGATGTGGGGTCTACTCAAGAGACCCAGTACTTC. As protein: CSARDVGSTQETQYF.

Comment on this clonotype: One junction end does not reproduce the germline sequence, and a read error may be involved. The rearrangement joins TRBV7-2 to TRBJ2-5; a possible D gene is TRBD2 (5 bases). This CDR3 spans 11 amino acids. Germline V lookup: CDR1 SGHTA, CDR2 FQGNSA. The CDR3 sequence: CASSAGGPVNF. CDR3 DNA sequence: TGTGCCAGCAGCGCTGGAGGTCCTGTGAACTTC.

This clonotype came up many times. The V and J genes are TRBV7-2 and TRBJ2-5; D gene uncertain. The CDR3 contains 14 residues. CDR1 SGHTA and CDR2 FQGNSA come from the germline V gene. The ends were cut back, 1 base at V and 3 bases at J, with 9 bases in the middle. The CDR3 protein is CASSLDGWKETQYF. The CDR3 nucleotides are TGTGCCAGCAGCTTAGATGGCTGGAAAGAGACCCAGTACTTC.

This clonotype was detected many times. The chain joins TRBV29-1 to TRBJ1-5; D gene ambiguous. This CDR3 region has 13 residues. Between the trimmed V and J ends, which lost 7 bases and 6 bases, there was a span of 16 bases. Germline values: CDR1 SQVTM, CDR2 ANQGSEA. This CDR3 is CSARAAGSQPQHF. CDR3 DNA sequence: TGCAGCGCGAGGGCCGCGGGTAGTCAGCCCCAGCATTTT.

Concerning this clonotype: Mismatch with germline at one junction end may stem from a read error. This chain uses TRBV6-1 with TRBJ1-2; D is undetermined. Per the germline V gene, CDR1 is MNHNS and CDR2 is SASEGT. The CDR3 loop spans 14 amino acids. CDR3 DNA: TGTGCCAGCAGGGACCGCTCGGAGGGCTATGGCTACATCTTC. Translating gives CASRDRSEGYGYIF.

The sample holds many counts of this clonotype. The chain carries TRBV7-8 and TRBJ1-6; maybe TRBD1 (6 bases). The germline V gene has CDR1 SGHVS and CDR2 FQNEAQ. The CDR3 has 16 residues. Trimming left V 3 bases short and J 7 bases short, with 16 bases between. CDR3 bases: TGTGCCAGCAGCTTCAATAGTGACAGGTCCAATTCACCCCTCCACTTT. It is translated as CASSFNSDRSNSPLHF.

The chain carries TRBV5-1 and TRBJ2-2; 10 nucleotides line up with TRBD1. Germline loops: CDR1 SGHRS, CDR2 YFSETQ. This CDR3 contains 15 residues. The V gene end was trimmed by 4 bases and the J gene end by 7 bases; junction bases not matched to a gene: 7. Here the CDR3 reads CASSTTGGAGGELFF. The CDR3 nucleotides read TGCGCCAGCAGCACGACAGGGGGCGCGGGCGGGGAGCTGTTTTTT.

The chain employs TRBV29-1 and TRBJ2-7; TRBD2 agrees at 14 bases. Losses at the gene ends were 3 bases for V and 3 bases for J; bases not matched to a gene: 1. CDR1 SQVTM and CDR2 ANQGSEA come from the germline V gene. This CDR3 region has 14 residues. CDR3 amino acids: CSVDGLAGGYEQYF. In nucleotides, the CDR3 is TGCAGCGTTGATGGACTAGCGGGAGGCTACGAGCAGTACTTC.

This clonotype was detected many times. The gene calls are TRBV11-2 and TRBJ1-1; D call uncertain. V was pared by 2 bases and J by 4 bases, with 14 bases between. There are 15 residues in the CDR3. Per germline, CDR1 SGHAT and CDR2 FQNNGV. The CDR3: CASSLLGPVGTEAFF. CDR3 nucleotides: TGTGCCAGCAGCTTACTTGGCCCAGTGGGCACTGAAGCTTTCTTT.

This clonotype occurred many times. The V gene is TRBV9, the J gene TRBJ2-5; TRBD2 is a possible D gene (6 bases). This CDR3 contains 15 residues. Germline CDR1 SGDLS, CDR2 YYNGEE. V shed 3 bases and J shed 2 bases, with 14 bases lying between them. Here the CDR3 DNA reads TGTGCCAGCAGCGGCGCGGGGACGCAGCAAGAGACCCAGTACTTC. Residues: CASSGAGTQQETQYF.

The table lists this clonotype with many counts. The chain uses TRBV28 and TRBJ2-7, with a tentative D call TRBD1 (6 bases). CDR1 and CDR2 (germline): MDHEN, SYDVKM. V shed 3 bases and J shed 3 bases, with 9 bases lying between them. The CDR3 extends over 13 amino acids. The CDR3 DNA reads TGTGCCAGCAGTTTCACGACAGGCTACGAGCAGTACTTC. It is translated as CASSFTTGYEQYF.

The CDR3 region is CASSSVASGPISGANVLTF. The CDR3 region has the DNA TGCGCCAGCAGCTCCGTTGCTAGCGGGCCGATCTCTGGGGCCAACGTCCTGACTTTC. V is TRBV5-1 and J is TRBJ2-6; 8 nucleotides line up with TRBD2. The length of the CDR3 is 19 residues. The trim removed 3 bases at V and 0 bases at J, leaving 11 bases unmatched. Germline assignment: CDR1 SGHRS and CDR2 YFSETQ.

This clonotype was found many times. This chain uses TRBV5-1 with TRBJ2-7; D is perhaps TRBD2 (5 bases). Looked up from germline, CDR1 is SGHRS and CDR2 is YFSETQ. The CDR3 has 17 residues. V was shortened by 2 bases and J by 3 bases, with 21 bases between the two germline ends. CDR3 protein: CASSFVGVNPSRYEQYF. CDR3 nucleotide sequence: TGCGCCAGCAGCTTCGTCGGGGTGAACCCCAGCCGCTACGAGCAGTACTTC.